Below are 27 T cell receptor beta chains sequenced from a single sample in a study of Graves' ophthalmopathy and Graves' hyperthyroidism (dated by TCRdb to 2016 to 2018). This sample was sequenced with an Illumina HiSeq 2000. For repertoire sequencing, the TCR beta CDR3 regions were amplified from RNA transcripts. The first round of RT-PCR was done with HTBI primers and the Qiagen OneStep RT-PCR kit, and was followed by a second round of multiplex PCR, then size selection and purification. TCRdb reprocessing: public reads trimmed at Q25 with fastp, clones called with MiXCR, in-frame beta chains kept. When rows share a CDR3 protein, they turn into one entry using the most common DNA and genes. In all, the sample holds around 1,000,000 distinct CDR3 sequences, and about 36% of those were seen once. The top ten clones comprise around 10% of the sample. Sequenced input: peripheral blood or thyroid tissue (not recorded which). These receptors were taken from an adult man with Graves' hyperthyroidism.

The V and J genes are TRBV29-1 and TRBJ1-4, with 10 bases that match TRBD1. The CDR3 loop spans 15 amino acids. Germline CDR1 is SQVTM and CDR2 is ANQGSEA. Germline trimming cut 0 bases from V and 8 bases from J; bases unmatched to any gene: 6. The CDR3 region is CSVEDWGQGPEKLFF. In DNA, the CDR3 is TGCAGCGTTGAAGATTGGGGACAGGGGCCCGAAAAACTGTTTTTT.

The V call is TRBV30, the J call TRBJ2-5; D gene ambiguous. V gave up 2 bases and J gave up 5 bases, with 12 bases separating them. The CDR3 covers 13 residues. Per the germline V gene, CDR1 is GTSNPN and CDR2 is SVGIG (reference sequence). The CDR3 DNA reads TGTGCCTGGAGTCCCAGGAGCTGGGAGACCCAGTACTTC. The encoded protein is CAWSPRSWETQYF. Full variable domain (remainder filled in from reference TRBV30 and TRBJ2-5): SQTIHQWPATLVQPVGSPLSLECTVEGTSNPNLYWYRQAAGRGLQLLFYSVGIGQISSEVPQNLSASRPQDRQFILSSKKLLLSDSGFYLCAWSPRSWETQYFGPGTRLLVL.

The sample holds many counts of this clonotype. This rearrangement joins TRBV20-1 to TRBJ2-5, with 10 positions matching TRBD1. V dropped 5 bases and J dropped 0; count of bases not matched to a gene: 3. This CDR3 contains 14 residues. CDR1 and CDR2 (germline): DFQATT, SNEGSKA (reference sequence). The chain's CDR3 is CSASDRGYQETQYF. The CDR3 nucleotides read TGCAGTGCTTCGGACAGGGGGTACCAAGAGACCCAGTACTTC.

This chain connects TRBV7-2 to TRBJ2-3; weak D call: TRBD1 (6 bases). Per the germline V gene, CDR1 is SGHTA and CDR2 is FQGNSA. The V and J ends lost 6 bases and 0 bases respectively, with 13 bases between them. CDR3 size: 15 residues. The CDR3 nucleotides read TGTGCCAGCAGGCCGACAGGTTCGAGCACAGATACGCAGTATTTT. It codes for CASRPTGSSTDTQYF.

V is TRBV2 and J is TRBJ1-4; D possibly corresponds to TRBD1 (5 bases). This CDR3 comprises 13 residues. Trimming left V 8 bases short and J 12 bases short, with 19 bases between. Looked up from germline, CDR1 is SNHLY and CDR2 is FYNNEI. The CDR3 bases are TGTGCCAGCGAGGAATTCACCGGGGCGGAACTGTTTTTT. It specifies CASEEFTGAELFF.

Details on this clonotype: Sequence at one end of the junction differs from germline and may be a read error. The chain recombines TRBV6-5 with TRBJ2-5; D gene unclear. This CDR3 is built from 13 residues. Germline V CDR1 and CDR2: MNHEY, SVGAGI. The CDR3 sequence: CASSKAYQEAQYF. The CDR3 DNA reads as TGTGCCAGCAGTAAGGCGTACCAAGAGGCCCAGTACTTC.

This clonotype was seen once. The rearrangement links TRBV7-9 to TRBJ1-2, with D possibly TRBD1 on 5 matching bases. V lost 8 bases, J lost 8 bases, and 12 bases lay in between. Per germline, CDR1 SEHNR and CDR2 FQNEAQ (reference sequence). This CDR3 region has 11 residues. CDR3 DNA: TGTGCCAGCGTTGGGGGTCGGGGCTACACCTTC. Its protein is CASVGGRGYTF.

This clonotype was found once. The rearrangement uses TRBV2 and TRBJ1-6; D is ambiguous. CDR1 and CDR2 from the germline V gene are SNHLY and FYNNEI. CDR3 size: 14 residues. Trimming took off 6 bases at V and 10 bases at J, with 16 bases between the two ends. Written as DNA, the CDR3 is TGTGCCAGCAGGCCAAGGTGGGCAGGATCACCCCTCCACTTT. Protein product: CASRPRWAGSPLHF.

This clonotype was counted at least ten times. The chain couples TRBV12-3 or TRBV12-4 to TRBJ1-6; perhaps TRBD1 as D (6 bases). The CDR3 has 15 residues. Trimming left V 5 bases short and J 8 bases short, with 16 bases between. CDR3 sequence reads: CASSTRAGVYSPLHF. CDR3 coding DNA: TGTGCCAGCAGTACCAGGGCAGGGGTGTATTCACCCCTCCACTTT.

The chain is built from TRBV6-1 and TRBJ2-7; D could derive from TRBD1 or TRBD2 (5 bases each). This CDR3 is 15 amino acids long. Between the trimmed V and J ends, which lost 5 bases and 0 bases, there was a span of 14 bases. Germline V CDR1 and CDR2: MNHNS, SASEGT. CDR3 sequence: CASSLKGTDSYEQYF. As DNA, the CDR3 is TGTGCCAGCAGTTTAAAGGGGACGGACTCCTACGAGCAGTACTTC.

This clonotype showed up just a few times. V and J are TRBV11-1 and TRBJ1-1; a possible D gene is TRBD1 (5 bases). Between the trimmed V and J ends, which lost 10 bases and 0 bases, there was a span of 12 bases. The germline gives CDR1 SGHAT, CDR2 FQDESV (reference sequence). There are 13 residues in the CDR3. CDR3 in DNA: TGTGCCACCAAGACAGACATGAACACTGAAGCTTTCTTT. Protein: CATKTDMNTEAFF.

There are a few counts of this clonotype. V gene TRBV3-1 combines with J gene TRBJ2-7; D remains ambiguous. V lost 5 bases and J 3 bases, leaving 14 bases between the germline ends. The CDR3 sequence is 14 residues long. Germline assignment: CDR1 LGHDT and CDR2 YNNKEL (reference sequence). The CDR3 DNA sequence: TGTGCCAGCAGCTCCAAACCCCTGGTCTACGAGCAGTACTTC. Amino acid sequence: CASSSKPLVYEQYF.

This chain joins TRBV5-1 and TRBJ1-5; 8 nucleotides line up with TRBD1. The CDR3 is 15 amino acids. With V trimmed by 4 bases and J by 1 base, 4 bases remained unmatched. Germline values: CDR1 SGHRS, CDR2 YFSETQ. Written as DNA, the CDR3 is TGCGCCAGCAGCCTACAGGGGGACAGCAATCAGCCCCAGCATTTT. As protein: CASSLQGDSNQPQHF.

This clonotype was observed many times. V and J are TRBV29-1 and TRBJ2-7; D call uncertain. This CDR3 is built from 12 residues. Per germline, CDR1 SQVTM and CDR2 ANQGSEA. The V and J ends lost 5 bases and 3 bases respectively, with 11 bases between them. The chain's CDR3 is CSVLSDGYEQYF. The CDR3 nucleotides are TGCAGCGTTCTTAGTGACGGCTACGAGCAGTACTTC.

This clonotype was seen ten or more times. The genes are TRBV29-1 and TRBJ2-2; tentative D call: TRBD1 (5 bases). With 7 bases removed from V and 5 bases from J, the gap between germline ends came to 11 bases. The germline V gene encodes CDR1 SQVTM and CDR2 ANQGSEA. The CDR3 extends over 12 amino acids. The CDR3 coding sequence is TGCAGCGCCCCGGACAAAACCGGGGAGCTGTTTTTT. Residues: CSAPDKTGELFF.

This clonotype appeared many times. The gene calls are TRBV12-3 or TRBV12-4 and TRBJ1-5; possible D gene TRBD1, 5 bases. The V and J ends lost 3 bases and 5 bases respectively, with 11 bases between them. The CDR3 is 14 amino acids. The CDR3 coding sequence is TGTGCCAGCAGTTTTGGCAGGGAGTATCAGCCCCAGCATTTT. Residues: CASSFGREYQPQHF.

This clonotype was counted ten times or more. The chain employs TRBV7-9 and TRBJ1-1; D unclear. Germline V gives CDR1 SEHNR, CDR2 FQNEAQ (reference sequence). Trimming cost V 2 bases and J 1 base, with 8 bases left between them. This CDR3 comprises 14 residues. Here the CDR3 DNA reads TGTGCCAGCAGCTTACGGGAACGGAACACTGAAGCTTTCTTT. It specifies CASSLRERNTEAFF. The whole variable domain, filled in from reference TRBV7-9 and TRBJ1-1, reads DTGVSQNPRHKITKRGQNVTFRCDPISEHNRLYWYRQTLGQGPEFLTYFQNEAQLEKSRLLSDRFSAERPKGSFSTLEIQRTEQGDSAMYLCASSLRERNTEAFFGQGTRLTVV.

This clonotype has a count of ten or more. The chain has TRBV19 and TRBJ2-2, with D perhaps matching TRBD2 (5 bases). Germline-derived CDR1 and CDR2 are LNHDA and SQIVND (reference sequence). Trimming removed 1 base from V and 4 bases from J, with 13 bases in between. This CDR3 comprises 16 residues. For the CDR3, the DNA is TGTGCCAGTAGTATAGGGTCCTGGGAGTTCACCGGGGAGCTGTTTTTT. Its translation: CASSIGSWEFTGELFF.

This clonotype came up a few times. The chain uses TRBV20-1 and TRBJ2-2; D possibly matches TRBD1 or TRBD2 (6 bases each). Germline CDR1 reads DFQATT; CDR2 reads SNEGSKA (reference sequence). With 1 base removed from V and 3 bases from J, the gap between germline ends came to 18 bases. This CDR3 has 17 residues. CDR3 residues: CSARGGWGAQDTGELFF. CDR3 DNA: TGCAGTGCTAGAGGAGGTTGGGGGGCGCAGGACACCGGGGAGCTGTTTTTT.

The table lists this clonotype with a few counts. J is TRBJ2-5 and V is TRBV9, with TRBD2 as a possible D gene (7 bases). The CDR3 totals 16 residues. V was cut by 7 bases and J by 1 base, with 20 bases left in between. Germline CDR1 and CDR2: SGDLS and YYNGEE. The CDR3 DNA follows: TGTGCCAGCGGCGACCGAGGTCGGGGGGCCCAAGAGACCCAGTACTTC. It codes for CASGDRGRGAQETQYF.

The genes are TRBV7-2 and TRBJ1-6, with a tentative D call TRBD1 (6 bases). Germline V CDR1 and CDR2: SGHTA, FQGNSA. CDR3 length equals 16 residues. Trimming took 4 bases from V and 9 from J, leaving 19 bases between them. The CDR3 nucleotides read TGTGCCAGCAGCTCTTTACAGGGAAGGGCCAGTTCACCCCTCCACTTT. Residues: CASSSLQGRASSPLHF.

This clonotype was observed at least ten times. The V call is TRBV9, the J call TRBJ1-2, with 8 nucleotides matching TRBD1. This CDR3 contains 14 residues. Germline V CDR1 and CDR2: SGDLS, YYNGEE. Germline trimming cut 3 bases from V and 4 bases from J; bases unmatched to any gene: 5. CDR3 DNA sequence: TGTGCCAGCAGCGGACAGGGGAGGGGCTATGGCTACACCTTC. It translates to CASSGQGRGYGYTF.

The rearrangement uses TRBV20-1 and TRBJ2-5, with 8 bases lining up with TRBD1. The germline gives CDR1 DFQATT, CDR2 SNEGSKA (reference sequence). V was clipped by 5 bases and J by 4 bases; unmatched bases: 18. This CDR3 is built from 17 residues. CDR3 region: CSADPTGGRTPLETQYF. The CDR3 nucleotides read TGCAGTGCTGATCCTACAGGGGGAAGAACCCCGTTAGAGACCCAGTACTTC.

This clonotype was seen many times. The chain recombines TRBV7-9 with TRBJ2-7; maybe TRBD2 (6 bases). With 6 bases removed from V and 1 base from J, the gap between germline ends came to 16 bases. CDR1 and CDR2 from the germline V gene are SEHNR and FQNEAQ (reference sequence). The CDR3 contains 15 residues. This chain's CDR3 is CASSGAGRLSYEQYF. The DNA of the CDR3 is TGTGCCAGCAGTGGGGCGGGAAGACTTTCCTACGAGCAGTACTTC. The full variable domain, its missing parts supplied by reference TRBV7-9 and TRBJ2-7, is DTGVSQNPRHKITKRGQNVTFRCDPISEHNRLYWYRQTLGQGPEFLTYFQNEAQLEKSRLLSDRFSAERPKGSFSTLEIQRTEQGDSAMYLCASSGAGRLSYEQYFGPGTRLTVT.

About this clonotype itself: The conserved phenylalanine or tryptophan is not found at the CDR3 terminus, so this likely reflects a read error. The DNA is left out, because the CDR3 cannot be placed on it with certainty; the CDR3 is given as TCRdb lists it. The chain uses TRBV11-2 and TRBJ2-2; the table assigns TRBD1, which was not confirmed against the DNA. Germline V gene lookup returns CDR1 SGHAT and CDR2 FQNNGV. The CDR3 spans 15 amino acids, including both terminal residues. The CDR3 is CASTPDRTNTGELVL.

This clonotype was recorded at least ten times. The CDR3 reads CATSRESRLNTEAFF. The CDR3 nucleotides read TGTGCCACCAGCAGAGAGTCCAGGCTGAACACTGAAGCTTTCTTT. The genes are TRBV15 and TRBJ1-1; D is undetermined. V lost 0 bases, J lost 0 bases, and 8 bases lay in between. Germline CDR1 reads LNHNV; CDR2 reads YYDKDF (reference sequence). The CDR3 is made up of 15 amino acids.

This clonotype was seen many times. This chain connects TRBV7-6 to TRBJ2-7, with 8 bases aligning to TRBD2. The CDR3 runs to 15 residues. Germline CDR1 is SGHVS and CDR2 is FNYEAQ. The junction had 8 bases not matched to a gene; V was cut back by 2 bases and J by 5 bases. CDR3 in DNA: TGTGCCAGCAGCTTAAACAGCGGGAGTCCCAACGAGCAGTACTTC. It is translated as CASSLNSGSPNEQYF.